This TCR beta chain stems from a study of response to subunit inactivated influenza vaccine. Germline CDR1 reads LGHNA; CDR2 reads YNFKEQ. Deletions cut 2 bases from V and 4 bases from J, with 17 bases between. This CDR3 has 17 amino acids. TCRdb independently ran MiXCR on the RT-PCR reads; one entry per CDR3 protein. The sample consists of some 180,000 distinct CDR3 sequences, approximately 9.2% of them appearing once. Study-level points and caveats: Researchers suggested that each seasonal influenza vaccination recruits few new T cells.

This clonotype was detected many times. Its antigen is not identified. This chain connects TRBV4-2 to TRBJ2-2; D is tentatively TRBD1 or TRBD2 (5 bases each). The sample was non-naive T cells sorted from PBMCs, taken on the day of vaccination. The clonotype was recovered from a man in his fifties or sixties who received an inactivated influenza vaccine. CDR3 DNA sequence: TGTGCCAGCAGCCAATCCCCGGGGCCCCGACGCACCGGGGAGCTGTTTTTT. Its protein product is CASSQSPGPRRTGELFF.